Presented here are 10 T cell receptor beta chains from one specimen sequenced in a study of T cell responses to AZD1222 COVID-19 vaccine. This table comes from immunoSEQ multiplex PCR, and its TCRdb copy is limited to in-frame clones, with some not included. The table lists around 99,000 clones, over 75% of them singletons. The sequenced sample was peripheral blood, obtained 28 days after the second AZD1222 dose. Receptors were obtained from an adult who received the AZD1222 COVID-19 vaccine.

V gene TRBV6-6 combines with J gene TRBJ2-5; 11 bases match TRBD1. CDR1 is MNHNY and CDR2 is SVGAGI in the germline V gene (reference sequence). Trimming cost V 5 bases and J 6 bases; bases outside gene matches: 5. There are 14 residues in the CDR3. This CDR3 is CASSLGTGGQTQYF. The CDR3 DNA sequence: TGTGCCAGCAGTCTGGGGACAGGGGGTCAGACCCAGTACTTC.

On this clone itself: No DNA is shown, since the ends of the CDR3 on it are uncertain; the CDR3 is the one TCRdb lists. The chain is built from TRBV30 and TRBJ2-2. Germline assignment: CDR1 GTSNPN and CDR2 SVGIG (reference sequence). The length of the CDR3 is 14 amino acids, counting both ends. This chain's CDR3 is CAWMMTRRAGELFF.

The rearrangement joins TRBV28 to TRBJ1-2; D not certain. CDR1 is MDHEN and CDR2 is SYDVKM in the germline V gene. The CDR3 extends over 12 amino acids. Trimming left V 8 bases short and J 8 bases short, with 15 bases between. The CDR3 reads CASRRSPGGYTF. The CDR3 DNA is TGTGCCAGCCGACGCTCTCCCGGGGGCTACACCTTC.

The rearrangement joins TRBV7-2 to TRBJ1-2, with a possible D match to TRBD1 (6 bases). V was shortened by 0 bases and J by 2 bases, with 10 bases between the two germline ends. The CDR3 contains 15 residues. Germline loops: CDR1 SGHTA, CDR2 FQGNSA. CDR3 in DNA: TGTGCCAGCAGCTTAGCGGGGGGCGGCAACTATGGCTACACCTTC. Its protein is CASSLAGGGNYGYTF. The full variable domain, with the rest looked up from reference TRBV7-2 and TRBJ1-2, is GAGVSQSPSNKVTEKGKDVELRCDPISGHTALYWYRQSLGQGLEFLIYFQGNSAPDKSGLPSDRFSAERTGGSVSTLTIQRTQQEDSAVYLCASSLAGGGNYGYTFGSGTRLTVV.

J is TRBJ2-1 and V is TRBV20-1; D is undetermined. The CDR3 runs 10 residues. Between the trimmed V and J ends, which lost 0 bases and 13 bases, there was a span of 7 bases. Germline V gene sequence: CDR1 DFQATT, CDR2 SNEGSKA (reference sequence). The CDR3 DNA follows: TGCAGTGCTAGAGACAGGTACCAGTTCTTC. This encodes CSARDRYQFF.

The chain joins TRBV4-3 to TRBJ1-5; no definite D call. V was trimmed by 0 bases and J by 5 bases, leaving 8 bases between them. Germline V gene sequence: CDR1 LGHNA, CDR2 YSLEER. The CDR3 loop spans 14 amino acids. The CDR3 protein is CASSQERADQPQHF. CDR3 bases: TGCGCCAGCAGCCAAGAACGGGCCGATCAGCCCCAGCATTTT.

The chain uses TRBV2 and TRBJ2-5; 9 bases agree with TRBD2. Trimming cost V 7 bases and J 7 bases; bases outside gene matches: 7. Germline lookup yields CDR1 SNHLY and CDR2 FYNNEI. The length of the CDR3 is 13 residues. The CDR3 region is CASTRAGGGTQYF. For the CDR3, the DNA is TGTGCCAGCACGCGAGCGGGGGGTGGGACCCAGTACTTC.

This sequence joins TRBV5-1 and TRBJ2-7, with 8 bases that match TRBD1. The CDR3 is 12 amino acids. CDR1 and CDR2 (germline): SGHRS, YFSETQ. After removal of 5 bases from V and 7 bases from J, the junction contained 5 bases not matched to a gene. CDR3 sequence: CASRGQDREQYF. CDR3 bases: TGCGCCAGCAGGGGACAGGACAGGGAGCAGTACTTC. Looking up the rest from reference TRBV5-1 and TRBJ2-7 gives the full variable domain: KAGVTQTPRYLIKTRGQQVTLSCSPISGHRSVSWYQQTPGQGLQFLFEYFSETQRNKGNFPGRFSGRQFSNSRSEMNVSTLELGDSALYLCASRGQDREQYFGPGTRLTVT.

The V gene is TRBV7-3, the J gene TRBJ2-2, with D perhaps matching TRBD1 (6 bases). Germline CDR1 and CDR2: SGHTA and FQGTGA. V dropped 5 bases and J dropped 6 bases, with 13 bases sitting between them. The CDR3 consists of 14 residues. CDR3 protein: CASSMTGVAGELFF. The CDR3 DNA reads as TGTGCCAGCAGCATGACAGGAGTTGCCGGGGAGCTGTTTTTT.

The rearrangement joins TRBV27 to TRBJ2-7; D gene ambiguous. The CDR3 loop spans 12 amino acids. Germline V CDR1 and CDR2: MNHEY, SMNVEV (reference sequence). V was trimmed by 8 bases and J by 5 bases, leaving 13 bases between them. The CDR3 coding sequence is TGTGCCAGCGGCAGGCTACTTAACGAGCAGTACTTC. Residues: CASGRLLNEQYF.